The rows below give T cell receptor beta chains drawn from one sample of a study of cytomegalovirus exposure and HLA in healthy donors. The repertoire was sequenced with immunoSEQ multiplex PCR; TCRdb's copy has only in-frame clones and lacks some. The table lists some 140,000 clones, about four fifths of them singletons. The sequenced material came from PBMCs. These receptors all come from a man younger than 40 in good health and CMV-seronegative. Both conserved end residues are trimmed from each CDR3. The order of the fields is V gene, D gene, CDR3 length, J gene, CDR3 protein. D genes are given only for firm matches.

TRBV27	-	10	TRBJ2-7	ASSSDSGEQY
TRBV4-3	-	16	TRBJ2-7	ASSQEGKSGVLGYEQY
TRBV6-4	TRBD2	13	TRBJ2-1	ASSTSGGAYNEQF
TRBV28	TRBD1	14	TRBJ1-3	ASRPGGTFGGNTIY
TRBV5-5	TRBD2	16	TRBJ2-7	ASSDAGLVVGRAGEQY
TRBV20-1	-	9	TRBJ2-7	SAHGGYEQY
TRBV29-1	-	10	TRBJ1-3	SVARSGNTIY
TRBV10-1	-	12	TRBJ2-1	ASSLWEKGDEQF
TRBV6-1	-	10	TRBJ1-2	ASSGTTYGYT
TRBV7-9	TRBD1	12	TRBJ1-3	ASSSGTGVYTIY
TRBV7-2	TRBD1	13	TRBJ2-3	ASRLTGARTDTQY
TRBV5-1	-	11	TRBJ2-3	ASSYYLLDTQY
TRBV5-1	-	10	TRBJ2-7	ASSSLGYEQY
TRBV6-4	TRBD1	13	TRBJ2-3	ASSDGTGGTATPY
TRBV6-5	TRBD1	12	TRBJ2-7	ASSGGQGDYEQY
TRBV30	-	10	TRBJ2-7	ACLAPPYEQY
TRBV5-1	-	13	TRBJ1-5	ASSLGDTLNQPQH
TRBV5-3	-	15	TRBJ1-2	ARSLEDGFLARYGYT
TRBV7-6	TRBD1	12	TRBJ1-2	ASSLLGQGSGYT
TRBV5-1	-	11	TRBJ1-1	ASGPEGHLEAF
TRBV5-8	TRBD2	16	TRBJ2-2	ASPPGTSGSMDTGELF
TRBV2	-	12	TRBJ1-5	ASRGRVAEQPQH
TRBV6-5	TRBD1	12	TRBJ2-7	ASSAGTGTYEQY
TRBV11-2	-	14	TRBJ1-1	ASSSQAGRSNTEAF
TRBV27	-	13	TRBJ2-1	ASSLSAVPYNEQF
TRBV28	TRBD1	12	TRBJ1-5	ASSPGTANQPQH
TRBV13	-	15	TRBJ1-6	ASSRDTFSSYNSPLH
TRBV7-3	-	12	TRBJ2-7	ASSSQGGGYEQY
TRBV6-5	TRBD1	13	TRBJ1-6	ASSYSGQFNSPLH
TRBV18	-	12	TRBJ2-5	ASSPLRTEETQY
TRBV6-5	TRBD2	9	TRBJ2-5	ASRGGETQY
TRBV29-1	-	11	TRBJ2-1	SVEMNPGNEQF
TRBV7-3	-	11	TRBJ2-1	ASSLGLNNEQF
TRBV2	TRBD2	15	TRBJ2-7	ASSEAGTSGLSYEQY
TRBV6-6	-	10	TRBJ2-7	ASSYVLYEQY
TRBV29-1	-	11	TRBJ1-4	SVVSVTEEKLF
TRBV7-9	-	14	TRBJ2-7	ASSPYRGRATYEQY
TRBV28	-	12	TRBJ1-2	ATYRRVANYGYT
TRBV7-2	TRBD2	14	TRBJ2-1	ASSPPGTSSPREQF
TRBV5-1	TRBD2	13	TRBJ2-1	ASSLARTRGNEQF
TRBV5-6	TRBD1	12	TRBJ2-7	ASSLGDSAYEQY
TRBV5-1	-	13	TRBJ1-2	ASSLTGSPNYGYT